This T cell receptor beta chain was captured in a study of CD8 T cells in ankylosing spondylitis. In this sample, this clonotype turned up many times. Its target is not known. MiXCR was run by TCRdb on the 5' RACE reads, yielding one entry per CDR3 protein. The table includes 200,000 to 250,000 distinct CDR3 sequences, around 24% detected once. General study results and limits: Matched synovial fluid from ankylosing spondylitis patients was reported to be enriched for disease-linked clones.

Germline lookup yields CDR1 SGHVS and CDR2 FQNEAQ. V was pared by 6 bases and J by 2 bases, with 7 bases of the junction left unmatched. The CDR3 is 14 residues long. The TCR comes from a male donor with ankylosing spondylitis or in good health (not recorded which). The chain combines TRBV7-8 with TRBJ2-7; 7 bases line up with TRBD2. The sequenced sample consisted of blood, either unsorted or a sorted T cell fraction (not recorded which). The CDR3 DNA is TGTGCCAGCAGTGTTAAGCGGGAAGCCTACGAGCAGTACTTC. Protein product: CASSVKREAYEQYF. Variable domain in full (rest from reference TRBV7-8 and TRBJ2-7): GAGVSQSPRYKVAKRGQDVALRCDPISGHVSLFWYQQALGQGPEFLTYFQNEAQLDKSGLPSDRFFAERPEGSVSTLKIQRTQQEDSAVYLCASSVKREAYEQYFGPGTRLTVT.